This is a list of T cell receptor beta chains from one sample in a study of T cell responses to AZD1222 COVID-19 vaccine. Method: immunoSEQ multiplex PCR; TCRdb's copy keeps in-frame clones and lacks some. The sample holds under 110,000 clones, about 90% seen once. This specimen consisted of peripheral blood, obtained 28 days after the second AZD1222 dose. Every receptor here comes from an adult who received the AZD1222 COVID-19 vaccine. Both conserved end residues are part of each CDR3. The order of the fields is J gene, clone size, D gene, V gene, CDR3 DNA, CDR3 protein. D genes are given only for firm matches. The size field is filled for only some rows; it gives once, few, many or a size class.

J: TRBJ1-5
size: -
D: -
V: TRBV6-5
DNA: TGTGCCAGCAGAACGGATAGCAATCAGCCCCAGCATTTT
CDR3: CASRTDSNQPQHF

J: TRBJ2-7
size: -
D: -
V: TRBV27
DNA: TGTGCCAGCGGGGTCTCCTACGAGCAGTACTTC
CDR3: CASGVSYEQYF

J: TRBJ1-3
size: -
D: TRBD1
V: TRBV6-5
DNA: TGTGCCAGCGGAGGGGGACAGATAGCTGGAAACACCATATATTTT
CDR3: CASGGGQIAGNTIYF

J: TRBJ1-4
size: -
D: TRBD1
V: TRBV14
DNA: TGTGCCAGCAGACAGGGGGCGGTTGAAAAACTGTTTTTT
CDR3: CASRQGAVEKLFF

J: TRBJ2-7
size: many
D: -
V: TRBV27
DNA: TGTGCCACCGCCCCTCAAATACAAAGCTCCTACGAGCAGTACTTC
CDR3: CATAPQIQSSYEQYF

J: TRBJ1-1
size: -
D: -
V: TRBV15
DNA: TGTGCCACCAGCAGAGCGGGGCACGGCACTGAAGCTTTCTTT
CDR3: CATSRAGHGTEAFF

J: TRBJ2-7
size: -
D: -
V: TRBV9
DNA: TGTGCCAGCAGCCAAGACAGTAACTACGAGCAGTACTTC
CDR3: CASSQDSNYEQYF

J: TRBJ1-6
size: -
D: TRBD1
V: TRBV30
DNA: TGTGCCTGGAGTACGGACAGGGGGGAATCACCCCTCCACTTT
CDR3: CAWSTDRGESPLHF

J: TRBJ2-1
size: -
D: -
V: TRBV7-2
DNA: TGTGCCAGCAGCTTCAGGGGAAACTACAATGAGCAGTTCTTC
CDR3: CASSFRGNYNEQFF

J: TRBJ2-7
size: -
D: -
V: TRBV7-2
DNA: TGTGCCAGCAGCTTGGGAACAGGCTTCTCCTACGAGCAGTACTTC
CDR3: CASSLGTGFSYEQYF

J: TRBJ2-7
size: -
D: -
V: TRBV5-8
DNA: TGTGCCAGCAGTCGCATTGGGGGGGCTTCTTACGAGCAGTACTTC
CDR3: CASSRIGGASYEQYF

J: TRBJ2-5
size: -
D: -
V: TRBV7-2
DNA: TGTGCCGTAAGGGAGTGGGGGGGCGGAGAGACCCAGTACTTC
CDR3: CAVREWGGGETQYF

J: TRBJ1-2
size: -
D: TRBD1
V: TRBV18
DNA: TGTGCCAGCTCACCGGGACAGGGAAGCACATTTGGGGGCTACACCTTC
CDR3: CASSPGQGSTFGGYTF

J: TRBJ2-7
size: -
D: -
V: TRBV28
DNA: TGTGCCAGCAGTCCGGGACGCCCCTCCTACGAGCAGTACTTC
CDR3: CASSPGRPSYEQYF

J: TRBJ2-1
size: once
D: TRBD2
V: TRBV7-2
DNA: TGTGCCAGCAGCTTAGTTTGGGCGGGGGGCCTTTTACGTGGTAGTGAGCAGTTCTTC
CDR3: CASSLVWAGGLLRGSEQFF

J: TRBJ2-1
size: -
D: -
V: TRBV5-6
DNA: TGTGCCAGCAGCATGGACCAAGTAGCGTTCTTC
CDR3: CASSMDQVAFF

J: TRBJ1-1
size: -
D: TRBD1
V: TRBV3-1/TRBV3-2
DNA: TGTGCCAGCAACGAGGGGACAGGGCGAGCTTTCTTT
CDR3: CASNEGTGRAFF

J: TRBJ2-7
size: -
D: TRBD2
V: TRBV9
DNA: TGTGCCAGCAGTTCAAGCGGGGGCCAGTCCTACGAGCAGTACTTC
CDR3: CASSSSGGQSYEQYF

J: TRBJ2-6
size: -
D: -
V: TRBV30
DNA: TGTGCCTGGAGTTGGAGGTCTGGGGCCAACGTCCTGACTTTC
CDR3: CAWSWRSGANVLTF

J: TRBJ1-6
size: -
D: -
V: TRBV6-5
DNA: TGTGCCAGCAGTTACTCGCAGGGTACGGGTAATTCACCCCTCCACTTT
CDR3: CASSYSQGTGNSPLHF

J: TRBJ2-7
size: -
D: TRBD2
V: TRBV14
DNA: TGTGCCAGCAGCCGGGGGGGAGGCTTCGAAACGTCCTACGAGCAGTACTTC
CDR3: CASSRGGGFETSYEQYF

J: TRBJ2-5
size: -
D: TRBD2
V: TRBV5-4
DNA: TGTGCCAGCAGCTATGCGGGGGGCCCCCAGCAGACCCAGTACTTC
CDR3: CASSYAGGPQQTQYF

J: TRBJ1-4
size: -
D: -
V: TRBV6-5
DNA: TGTGCCAGCAGTCCCAGGGGAACAACTAATGAAAAACTGTTTTTT
CDR3: CASSPRGTTNEKLFF

J: TRBJ2-5
size: -
D: -
V: TRBV6-5
DNA: TGTGCCAGCAAGCCCGGGACGGCACAAGAGACCCAGTACTTC
CDR3: CASKPGTAQETQYF

J: TRBJ2-1
size: -
D: TRBD2
V: TRBV5-1
DNA: TGCGCCAGCAGCTTGGAGAGGGAGGGGCAGTTCTTC
CDR3: CASSLEREGQFF

J: TRBJ2-2
size: -
D: -
V: TRBV21-1
DNA: TGTGCCAGAGACGCTCGGCGGACCGGGGAGCTGTTTTTT
CDR3: CARDARRTGELFF

J: TRBJ1-4
size: -
D: -
V: TRBV6-1
DNA: TGTGCCAGCACCCAGGGGCGGTATGAAAAACTGTTTTTT
CDR3: CASTQGRYEKLFF

J: TRBJ2-1
size: few
D: -
V: TRBV5-5
DNA: TGTGCCAGCAGCTTGGATAAGGGCAATGAGCAGTTCTTC
CDR3: CASSLDKGNEQFF

J: TRBJ2-1
size: -
D: -
V: TRBV4-1
DNA: TGCGCCAGCAGCCGGGGACATTCAACCAATGAGCAGTTCTTC
CDR3: CASSRGHSTNEQFF

J: TRBJ2-2
size: -
D: TRBD2
V: TRBV7-6
DNA: TGTGCCAGCAGCTTAGGTTCTAGCGGGGGGGCCACCGGGGAGCTGTTTTTT
CDR3: CASSLGSSGGATGELFF

J: TRBJ2-3
size: once
D: TRBD1
V: TRBV2
DNA: TGTGCCAGTACCGGGACAGGGTTTGATACGCAGTATTTT
CDR3: CASTGTGFDTQYF

J: TRBJ1-4
size: -
D: TRBD1
V: TRBV30
DNA: TGTGCCTGGAGGGGCCGGACAGGGACTAGGGAAAAACTGTTTTTT
CDR3: CAWRGRTGTREKLFF

J: TRBJ2-7
size: once
D: -
V: TRBV6-5
DNA: TGTGCCAGCGGATCTTCCTGGGACGGCTCCTACGAGCAGTACTTC
CDR3: CASGSSWDGSYEQYF

J: TRBJ1-5
size: -
D: -
V: TRBV19
DNA: TGTGCCAGTAGGACGGAGATGGGTCAGCCCCAGCATTTT
CDR3: CASRTEMGQPQHF

J: TRBJ1-4
size: -
D: TRBD1
V: TRBV3-1/TRBV3-2
DNA: TGTGCCAGCAGCCCACCGGGACAGGGAAGGGAAAAACTGTTTTTT
CDR3: CASSPPGQGREKLFF

J: TRBJ1-2
size: -
D: -
V: TRBV21-1
DNA: TGTGCCAGCAGCATTCGACAGGCAGCTAACTATGGCTACACCTTC
CDR3: CASSIRQAANYGYTF

J: TRBJ2-5
size: once
D: -
V: TRBV18
DNA: TGTGCCAGCTCCCCTACGGTTTTCAGACGAGAGACCCAGTACTTC
CDR3: CASSPTVFRRETQYF

J: TRBJ1-1
size: -
D: -
V: TRBV25-1
DNA: TGTGCCTCACGGGTGGGGGGGAACACTGAAGCTTTCTTT
CDR3: CASRVGGNTEAFF

J: TRBJ1-5
size: -
D: TRBD1
V: TRBV5-5
DNA: TGTGCCAGCAGCACCCAGGGGGCGCCTAGTCAGCCCCAGCATTTT
CDR3: CASSTQGAPSQPQHF